This T cell receptor beta chain was sequenced during a study of Ad26.COV2.S vaccination and SARS-CoV-2 variants. Study observations and caveats: It was vaccine recipients, not placebo recipients, who had the higher spike-specific TCR breadth. From the TCR breadth and depth analyses, total T cell responses may have been underestimated.

The CDR3 contains 12 residues. Germline CDR1 and CDR2: SGHTA and FQGNSA. V gave up 4 bases and J gave up 2 bases, with 4 bases separating them. Sequencing used immunoSEQ multiplex PCR; TCRdb keeps in-frame clones, though not all of them. This sample has hundreds of thousands of clones, with about 88% found just once. Documented treatment: some 20 received Ad26.COV2.S at low or high dose, single or two shots; five or six received placebo; per-sample allocation not given. Vaccine and placebo recipients were sampled on day 63 after the first injection. Participants' vaccine, an Ad26 vector, delivered Wuhan-strain SARS-CoV-2 spike. As for this clone: Its antigen is not identified.

Source: peripheral blood, taken in a trial of Ad26.COV2.S vaccine versus placebo. The clonotype originates from a person aged 18 to 59 who received the Ad26.COV2.S COVID-19 vaccine or a placebo. The chain employs TRBV7-2 and TRBJ2-3; D is unclear. The CDR3 is CASSWTTDTQYF. The DNA for the CDR3 is TGTGCCAGCAGCTGGACCACAGATACGCAGTATTTT.